This is a list of T cell receptor beta chains from one sample in a study of blood T cell repertoires in COVID-19. The data were produced by immunoSEQ multiplex PCR, yet TCRdb's version contains in-frame clones alone and is incomplete. This sample carries approximately 200,000 clones, 88% of them seen once, and the ten largest clones take 1% to 1.4%. Sequencing used peripheral blood. These receptor sequences come from a man in his thirties or forties with acute or convalescent COVID-19. CDR3s include the opening cysteine and the closing phenylalanine or tryptophan. Fields, in order: clone size, J gene, V gene, D gene, CDR3 protein, CDR3 DNA. D genes are given only for firm matches. Rows may omit the clone size; those that give it use once, few, many or a size class.

few	TRBJ1-1	TRBV6-5	-	CAAHHGQMNTEAFF	TGTGCCGCCCATCATGGGCAGATGAACACTGAAGCTTTCTTT
-	TRBJ1-3	TRBV28	-	CASTTGSSGNTIYF	TGTGCCAGCACCACAGGGAGCTCTGGAAACACCATATATTTT
-	TRBJ2-1	TRBV6-5	-	CATVQYNEQFF	TGTGCCACCGTACAATACAATGAGCAGTTCTTC
-	TRBJ1-4	TRBV4-1	TRBD1	CASSQLFSGGREKLFF	TGCGCCAGCAGCCAATTATTTTCAGGGGGTAGGGAAAAACTGTTTTTT
once	TRBJ1-2	TRBV18	-	CASSKQGYEGYTF	TGTGCCAGCTCAAAACAGGGATACGAGGGCTACACCTTC
-	TRBJ1-1	TRBV18	-	CASSPGAEAFF	TGTGCCAGCTCTCCGGGGGCTGAAGCTTTCTTT
-	TRBJ1-6	TRBV7-8	-	CASSSRGGSRVGRYNSPLHF	TGTGCCAGCAGCTCGAGGGGGGGTAGCAGGGTAGGGAGATATAATTCACCCCTCCACTTT
few	TRBJ1-1	TRBV2	-	CASSEGAWPAKPNTEAFF	TGTGCCAGCAGTGAGGGCGCCTGGCCCGCCAAGCCGAACACTGAAGCTTTCTTT
-	TRBJ1-6	TRBV12-3/TRBV12-4	TRBD1	CASIQGANSPLHF	TGTGCCAGCATCCAGGGGGCGAATTCACCCCTCCACTTT
-	TRBJ2-5	TRBV5-4	-	CASSPGPGQRARSEETQYF	TGTGCCAGCAGCCCGGGTCCGGGACAACGTGCCCGTAGTGAAGAGACCCAGTACTTC
few	TRBJ2-1	TRBV5-6	-	CASSLQVNEQFF	TGTGCCAGCAGCTTACAGGTAAATGAGCAGTTCTTC
-	TRBJ2-5	TRBV19	TRBD1	CASSNTGTVKETQYF	TGTGCCAGTAGTAACACCGGGACAGTAAAAGAGACCCAGTACTTC
-	TRBJ1-5	TRBV11-2	-	CASSLDRDGNQPQHF	TGTGCCAGCAGCTTAGACAGGGATGGCAATCAGCCCCAGCATTTT
-	TRBJ1-2	TRBV27	-	CASSPPAGGYTF	TGTGCCAGCAGTCCCCCGGCGGGTGGCTACACCTTC
-	TRBJ2-7	TRBV5-1	-	CASSLEQIVYEQYF	TGCGCCAGCAGCTTGGAACAGATAGTCTACGAGCAGTACTTC
-	TRBJ1-5	TRBV11-3	TRBD1	CASSLERDRANQPQHF	TGTGCCAGCAGCTTAGAACGAGACAGGGCTAATCAGCCCCAGCATTTT
once	TRBJ1-6	TRBV21-1	-	CASSKAVWTADNSPLHF	TGTGCCAGCAGCAAAGCGGTATGGACAGCCGATAATTCACCCCTCCACTTT
few	TRBJ2-2	TRBV28	-	CAILHRHTNTGELFF	TGTGCCATCCTTCACCGACACACGAACACCGGGGAGCTGTTTTTT
-	TRBJ2-1	TRBV4-1	-	CASSQMGLTYNEQFF	TGCGCCAGCAGCCAAATGGGACTGACCTACAATGAGCAGTTCTTC
once	TRBJ2-7	TRBV27	TRBD1	CASSSLGQGMNEQYF	TGTGCCAGCAGTTCCCTAGGACAGGGCATGAACGAGCAGTACTTC
-	TRBJ1-1	TRBV7-3	TRBD1	CASSSQGVGTEAFF	TGTGCCAGCAGCTCTCAGGGGGTCGGCACTGAAGCTTTCTTT
-	TRBJ2-3	TRBV9	-	CASSARDAPDTQYF	TGTGCCAGCAGCGCGCGGGATGCGCCAGATACGCAGTATTTT